A selection of T cell receptor beta chains follows, all from one sample in a study of T cell repertoires in cytomegalovirus infection. TCRdb reprocessed the reads with MiXCR, giving one entry per CDR3 protein. The sample records approximately 260,000 distinct CDR3 sequences, roughly a fifth being singletons. Their antigens are not known. Sample: cultured PBMCs, taken from culture after CMV antigen stimulation. The receptors derive from a human donor in good health (CMV status not recorded). Some clones in this sample may be carry-over from other donors' samples. CDR3s include the opening cysteine and the closing phenylalanine or tryptophan. A D gene is named only where the DNA matches it firmly. Size is stated for part of the rows, as once, few or many counts, or as a class when the clone is expanded.

d_gene	v_gene	abundance	j_gene	CDR3aa	CDR3nt
.	TRBV4-1	.	TRBJ2-3	CASSHSGEGAEGKADTQYF	TGCGCCAGCAGCCACTCTGGAGAGGGGGCGGAGGGGAAAGCAGATACGCAGTATTTT
.	TRBV7-2	few	TRBJ1-4	CASSRPQKLFF	TGTGCCAGCAGCCGACCCCAGAAACTGTTTTTT
.	TRBV6-2/TRBV6-3	many	TRBJ1-5	CASSFGGHQPQHF	TGTGCCAGCAGTTTCGGGGGCCATCAGCCCCAGCATTTT
TRBD2	TRBV9	many	TRBJ2-2	CASSPDFSGLAGANTGELFF	TGTGCCAGCAGCCCGGATTTCTCGGGACTAGCGGGAGCGAACACCGGGGAGCTGTTTTTT
.	TRBV6-8	.	TRBJ2-7	CASRRAGEGHEQYF	TGTGCCAGCAGGCGGGCAGGGGAGGGCCACGAGCAGTACTTC
TRBD1	TRBV28	few	TRBJ1-5	CASKSLGQGVGQPQHF	TGTGCCAGCAAATCCCTCGGACAGGGGGTAGGTCAGCCCCAGCATTTT
.	TRBV6-2/TRBV6-3	.	TRBJ2-1	CASSNGRDGYEQFF	TGTGCCAGCAGTAATGGTAGGGACGGGTATGAGCAGTTCTTC
TRBD1	TRBV7-8	few	TRBJ1-2	CASSLARGPGYGYTF	TGTGCCAGCAGCTTAGCGAGGGGGCCGGGCTATGGCTACACCTTC
TRBD2	TRBV20-1	.	TRBJ2-1	CSARSWGGVSSYNEQFF	TGCAGTGCTAGATCCTGGGGGGGGGTTAGCTCCTACAATGAGCAGTTCTTC
TRBD1	TRBV12-3/TRBV12-4	few	TRBJ1-1	CASSLGQGRVNTEAFF	TGTGCCAGCAGTTTAGGACAGGGTCGGGTGAACACTGAAGCTTTCTTT
TRBD1	TRBV27	few	TRBJ2-7	CASSTRDRGSYEQYF	TGTGCCAGCAGTACCCGGGACAGGGGTTCCTACGAGCAGTACTTC
.	TRBV18	few	TRBJ1-3	CASSPGSNRAGNTIYF	TGTGCCAGCTCACCTGGGAGTAACAGAGCTGGAAACACCATATATTTT
TRBD2	TRBV20-1	.	TRBJ2-7	CSARTSLERGLWEQYF	TGCAGTGCTAGAACCTCGTTGGAGCGGGGCCTCTGGGAGCAGTACTTC
.	TRBV6-2/TRBV6-3	few	TRBJ1-1	CASTKATVNTEAFF	TGTGCCAGCACTAAAGCGACGGTGAACACTGAAGCTTTCTTT
.	TRBV12-3/TRBV12-4	.	TRBJ2-1	CASSLIGGSVEQFF	TGTGCCAGCAGTTTAATCGGAGGATCAGTTGAGCAGTTCTTC
.	TRBV12-3/TRBV12-4	many	TRBJ2-3	CASSLEGSSTDTQYF	TGTGCCAGCAGTTTAGAAGGGTCTAGCACAGATACGCAGTATTTT
.	TRBV19	few	TRBJ2-1	CASSNRGTSQENEQFF	TGTGCCAGTTCCAACAGGGGGACTAGTCAGGAGAATGAGCAGTTCTTC
TRBD1	TRBV4-3	.	TRBJ1-2	CASSQEQNRGIYGYTF	TGCGCCAGCAGCCAAGAGCAAAACAGGGGGATCTATGGCTACACCTTC
.	TRBV11-3	.	TRBJ1-3	CASSLDSTSGNTIYF	TGTGCCAGCAGCCTGGACTCGACCTCTGGAAACACCATATATTTT
.	TRBV4-2	many	TRBJ2-4	CASSQDPGTQGIQYF	TGTGCCAGCAGCCAAGACCCAGGGACACAGGGCATTCAGTACTTC
.	TRBV11-2	few	TRBJ1-4	CASSRGGSGEKLFF	TGTGCCAGCAGCAGAGGCGGCAGCGGTGAAAAACTGTTTTTT
TRBD1	TRBV12-3/TRBV12-4	.	TRBJ1-5	CASSPRQGWVGNQPQHF	TGTGCCAGCAGTCCACGACAGGGTTGGGTAGGCAATCAGCCCCAGCATTTT
TRBD2	TRBV20-1	few	TRBJ2-2	CSAIGTRTTGELFF	TGCAGTGCTATCGGGACTAGGACCACCGGGGAGCTGTTTTTT
TRBD1	TRBV29-1	.	TRBJ1-2	CSARDPGQGIAGYTF	TGCAGCGCTCGAGATCCGGGACAGGGAATAGCTGGCTACACCTTC
.	TRBV5-6	.	TRBJ1-1	CASRLRANTEAFF	TGTGCCAGCAGGTTGCGGGCGAACACTGAAGCTTTCTTT